The 30 T cell receptor beta chains in this list originate from one sample, sequenced in a study of metastatic and nonmetastatic thyroid tumors. Every patient was untreated before thyroid surgery. TCRdb used MiXCR to call clones anew from the PCR reads. The table shows roughly 12,000 clones, with roughly 30% occurring only once. The sequencing sample was made of tumor tissue. The receptors shown here come from a female donor with papillary thyroid cancer or a benign thyroid nodule (not recorded which). Some clones in this sample may be carry-over from other donors' samples.

The chain joins TRBV6-1 to TRBJ2-7; 9 nucleotides match TRBD2. The CDR3 sequence is 14 residues long. Per the germline V gene, CDR1 is MNHNS and CDR2 is SASEGT. J was trimmed by 1 base and V by 8 bases; bases with no gene match: 6. The CDR3 DNA is TGTGCCAGCGCGGCTAGCGGGGAGTCCTACGAGCAGTACTTC. Translated: CASAASGESYEQYF.

Many counts were recorded for this clone. A clone one base away is much larger, so this may be a read error. V gene TRBV7-2 combines with J gene TRBJ1-2, with 7 nucleotides matching TRBD1. CDR1 SGHTA and CDR2 FQGNSA come from the germline V gene. The CDR3 runs 15 residues. Trimming took 3 bases from V and 6 from J; bases not matched to a gene: 10. CDR3 in amino acids: CASSFSPGTAHGYTF. The CDR3, as DNA: TGTGCCAGCAGCTTCTCCCCCGGGACAGCCCATGGCTACACCTTC.

The chain carries TRBV11-2 and TRBJ1-4; a possible D gene is TRBD1 (6 bases). The V end was cut by 5 bases, the J end by 8 bases, with 15 bases between. Germline values: CDR1 SGHAT, CDR2 FQNNGV. The CDR3 contains 14 residues. The CDR3 region has the DNA TGTGCCAGCAGCCAGAGGGGGGTTGAGGAAAAACTGTTTTTT. Residues: CASSQRGVEEKLFF. Drawing the rest from reference TRBV11-2 and TRBJ1-4, the complete variable domain is EAGVAQSPRYKIIEKRQSVAFWCNPISGHATLYWYQQILGQGPKLLIQFQNNGVVDDSQLPKDRFSAERLKGVDSTLKIQPAKLEDSAVYLCASSQRGVEEKLFFGSGTQLSVL.

V is TRBV5-1 and J is TRBJ1-1, with TRBD1 as a possible D gene (6 bases). The V end was cut by 4 bases, the J end by 7 bases, with 11 bases between. Germline values: CDR1 SGHRS, CDR2 YFSETQ. This CDR3 region has 12 residues. The CDR3 region is CASSPETGEAFF. The CDR3 DNA sequence: TGCGCCAGCAGCCCCGAGACAGGTGAAGCTTTCTTT.

This clone was counted ten times or more. The chain uses TRBV4-3 and TRBJ1-2; D is unresolved. V was pared by 6 bases and J by 4 bases, with 18 bases between. Germline CDR1 reads LGHNA; CDR2 reads YSLEER. CDR3 length: 15 amino acids. CDR3 nucleotides: TGCGCCAGCAGTTTAATGGCCACCGGGATCTATGGCTACACCTTC. It is translated as CASSLMATGIYGYTF.

The V and J genes are TRBV2 and TRBJ2-7; tentatively, D is TRBD1 (5 bases). From germline, CDR1 is SNHLY and CDR2 FYNNEI. Trimming pared 6 bases from V and 2 bases from J, leaving 8 bases between. The CDR3 has 12 amino acids. The CDR3 DNA reads TGTGCCAGCAGACCGGACACCTACGAGCAGTACTTC. Encoded protein: CASRPDTYEQYF.

This clone has just a few counts. V and J are TRBV6-1 and TRBJ1-3; tentative D call: TRBD1 (5 bases). V gave up 0 bases and J gave up 4 bases, with 13 bases separating them. CDR3 length equals 16 residues. From germline, CDR1 is MNHNS and CDR2 SASEGT. The CDR3 loop reads CASSEAPDKAGNTIYF. The DNA of the CDR3 is TGTGCCAGCAGTGAAGCGCCGGACAAGGCGGGAAACACCATATATTTT.

This clone was counted a few times. One junction end disagrees with the germline gene, perhaps due to a read error. This rearrangement joins TRBV27 to TRBJ2-7, with 7 bases identical to TRBD1. The CDR3 extends over 15 amino acids. CDR1 and CDR2 (germline): MNHEY, SMNVEV (reference sequence). CDR3 sequence reads: CAISPIPDRVHEQYF. As DNA, the CDR3 is TGTGCCATCAGTCCCATACCTGACAGGGTTCACGAGCAGTACTTC.

By share, this clone counts as medium-sized (0.01 to 0.1%). This sequence joins TRBV20-1 and TRBJ2-7; 8 nucleotides agree with TRBD2. The CDR3 loop spans 14 amino acids. The V gene end was trimmed by 3 bases and the J gene end by 3 bases; junction bases not matched to a gene: 7. Germline lookup yields CDR1 DFQATT and CDR2 SNEGSKA (reference sequence). CDR3 nucleotides: TGCAGTGCTAGCCCGGGAGGGGAAATCTACGAGCAGTACTTC. It translates to CSASPGGEIYEQYF.

J is TRBJ2-7 and V is TRBV20-1; D remains ambiguous. V lost 2 bases to trimming and J lost 3 bases, with 8 bases between them. The CDR3 extends over 12 amino acids. The germline gives CDR1 DFQATT, CDR2 SNEGSKA (reference sequence). The CDR3 loop reads CSARWGIYEQYF. In DNA, the CDR3 is TGCAGTGCTAGATGGGGAATCTACGAGCAGTACTTC.

Only a few counts were recorded for this clone. The chain uses TRBV28 and TRBJ2-7; D is unclear. Trimming removed 10 bases from V and 4 bases from J, with 11 bases in between. This CDR3 spans 11 amino acids. Germline loops: CDR1 MDHEN, CDR2 SYDVKM. Here the CDR3 reads CANSFEYEQYF. As DNA, the CDR3 is TGTGCCAATAGTTTTGAATACGAGCAGTACTTC.

Remarks on this clone: A much larger clonotype is one base distant, so this may be a read error. The chain has TRBV5-4 and TRBJ2-7, with D perhaps matching TRBD1 (6 bases). The CDR3 is made up of 16 amino acids. V was clipped by 3 bases and J by 0 bases, with 16 bases between them. In germline, CDR1 is SGHNT, CDR2 YYREEE (reference sequence). CDR3 bases: TGTGCCAGCAGCTCCCCGGGACATGCTAACTCCTACGAGCAGTACTTC. It yields the protein CASSSPGHANSYEQYF.

This clone was found a few times. The chain links TRBV6-1 to TRBJ1-2; D perhaps matches TRBD1 (5 bases). The CDR3 is made up of 15 amino acids. Between the trimmed V and J ends, which lost 1 base and 4 bases, there was a span of 13 bases. Looked up from germline, CDR1 is MNHNS and CDR2 is SASEGT. CDR3 amino acids: CASSEDKGLGYGYTF. Here the CDR3 DNA reads TGTGCCAGCAGTGAAGATAAGGGGCTGGGCTATGGCTACACCTTC.

This clone is medium-sized within its sample. V and J are TRBV6-1 and TRBJ2-7; 11 bases line up with TRBD2. Germline lookup yields CDR1 MNHNS and CDR2 SASEGT. Trimming removed 5 bases from V and 1 base from J; junction bases left unmatched: 4. The CDR3 loop spans 15 amino acids. The CDR3, as DNA: TGTGCCAGCAGTACCGGGACTAGCGGATCCTACGAGCAGTACTTC. Its translation is CASSTGTSGSYEQYF.

This clone was recorded a few times. V and J are TRBV27 and TRBJ2-7; D is unresolved. V lost 4 bases and J lost 4, with 17 bases in between. CDR3 length: 15 residues. Germline assignment: CDR1 MNHEY and CDR2 SMNVEV (reference sequence). The CDR3 bases are TGTGCCAGCAGTTCCCGGGCCTCCTCGACGTACGAGCAGTACTTC. Its protein is CASSSRASSTYEQYF.

This clone was found a few times. The rearrangement links TRBV6-1 to TRBJ2-7, with D perhaps TRBD1 (6 bases). With 5 bases removed from V and 3 bases from J, the gap between germline ends came to 14 bases. CDR1 is MNHNS and CDR2 is SASEGT in the germline V gene. The CDR3 covers 14 residues. CDR3 sequence (DNA): TGTGCCAGCAGTCCCGGGACATTTTTCTACGAGCAGTACTTC. Its protein product is CASSPGTFFYEQYF.

In its sample, this clone was seen many times. V is TRBV3-2 and J is TRBJ2-7; the D call of TRBD2 is as the table states it, not checked on the DNA. TRBV3-2 has pseudogene status. There are 19 residues in the CDR3. CDR3 in amino acids: CASSQGNSGRSKGGYEQYF. CDR3 DNA: TGTGCCAGCAGCCAAGGAAATAGCGGGAGGTCAAAGGGCGGATACGAGCAGTACTTC.

This sequence joins TRBV11-1 and TRBJ2-1; 9 positions match TRBD2. The ends lost 7 bases at V and 2 bases at J; junction bases unmatched: 9. The CDR3 runs to 16 residues. CDR1 and CDR2 from the germline V gene are SGHAT and FQDESV (reference sequence). The CDR3 DNA sequence: TGTGCCAGCACCGAATTGACTAGCGGTCCCTACAATGAGCAGTTCTTC. Translation gives CASTELTSGPYNEQFF.

In this sample, this clone turned up a few times. J is TRBJ1-2 and V is TRBV6-1, with D possibly TRBD1 on 6 matching bases. The CDR3 consists of 14 residues. CDR1 and CDR2 (germline): MNHNS, SASEGT. V was clipped by 7 bases and J by 2 bases, with 14 bases between them. In nucleotides, the CDR3 is TGTGCCAGCAAAGAAGGGGGGTCCAACTATGGCTACACCTTC. Translating gives CASKEGGSNYGYTF.

The genes are TRBV6-1 and TRBJ1-2, with D unresolved. Trimming removed 8 bases at V and 1 base at J, with 20 bases between. This CDR3 contains 16 residues. The V gene's germline CDR1 is MNHNS and CDR2 SASEGT. The CDR3 region is CASFPLPRRLNYGYTF. For the CDR3, the DNA is TGTGCCAGCTTTCCCCTCCCCCGACGGCTTAACTATGGCTACACCTTC.

The chain employs TRBV5-1 and TRBJ2-7; TRBD1 agrees at 9 bases. The ends lost 0 bases at V and 0 bases at J; junction bases unmatched: 4. This CDR3 has 16 residues. Germline assignment: CDR1 SGHRS and CDR2 YFSETQ. In DNA form, the CDR3 reads TGCGCCAGCAGCTTGGCCGGGACAGGGAGCTCCTACGAGCAGTACTTC. It specifies CASSLAGTGSSYEQYF.

This clone is labeled as medium-sized. The chain couples TRBV5-1 to TRBJ1-5; no reliable D call. Germline V gene sequence: CDR1 SGHRS, CDR2 YFSETQ. Between the trimmed V and J ends, which lost 0 bases and 3 bases, there was a span of 10 bases. The CDR3 contains 15 residues. The CDR3 nucleotides are TGCGCCAGCAGCTTGGAAGGGAGGGCCAATCAGCCCCAGCATTTT. Translating it yields CASSLEGRANQPQHF.

This clone is labeled as large. The V call is TRBV19, the J call TRBJ1-1; TRBD1 agrees at 12 bases. The junction had 11 bases not matched to a gene; V was cut back by 6 bases and J by 3 bases. CDR3 length equals 17 residues. Germline V gene lookup returns CDR1 LNHDA and CDR2 SQIVND (reference sequence). The CDR3 nucleotides read TGTGCCAGTAGGACCCGGGACAGGGGGCAGGTGGACACTGAAGCTTTCTTT. This sequence encodes CASRTRDRGQVDTEAFF.

This clone was found a few times. The chain couples TRBV12-3 or TRBV12-4 to TRBJ1-2, with D possibly TRBD1 on 5 matching bases. There are 14 residues in the CDR3. Trimming removed 5 bases from V and 6 bases from J, with 16 bases in between. CDR3 loop: CASSPKLTENGYTF. The DNA of the CDR3 is TGTGCCAGCAGTCCTAAACTGACAGAGAATGGCTACACCTTC.

The rearrangement links TRBV6-1 to TRBJ1-1; possibly TRBD1 for D (5 bases). The CDR3 runs 15 residues. The germline V gene has CDR1 MNHNS and CDR2 SASEGT. The germline V and J ends were trimmed by 2 bases and 5 bases, with 15 bases remaining between them. This CDR3 is CASSEWYSGWTEAFF. The CDR3 region has the DNA TGTGCCAGCAGTGAATGGTACTCAGGGTGGACTGAAGCTTTCTTT.

This chain uses TRBV5-4 with TRBJ1-5; D not resolved. There are 14 residues in the CDR3. CDR1 and CDR2 (germline): SGHNT, YYREEE (reference sequence). V dropped 4 bases and J dropped 1 base, with 9 bases sitting between them. The CDR3: CASSETPSNQPQHF. The CDR3 DNA follows: TGTGCCAGCAGCGAAACACCCAGCAATCAGCCCCAGCATTTT. Filled out from reference TRBV5-4 and TRBJ1-5, the complete variable domain reads ETGVTQSPTHLIKTRGQQVTLRCSSQSGHNTVSWYQQALGQGPQFIFQYYREEENGRGNFPPRFSGLQFPNYSSELNVNALELDDSALYLCASSETPSNQPQHFGDGTRLSIL.

This clone was counted a few times. The chain uses TRBV12-3 or TRBV12-4 and TRBJ1-5, with 9 bases fitting TRBD1. The CDR3 runs to 13 residues. The trim removed 6 bases at V and 7 bases at J, leaving 4 bases unmatched. CDR3 region: CASRTGGIQPQHF. The CDR3 DNA sequence: TGTGCCAGCAGGACAGGGGGGATACAGCCCCAGCATTTT.

The gene calls are TRBV6-2 or TRBV6-3 and TRBJ2-7, with D perhaps TRBD1 (6 bases). The V end lost 5 bases, the J end lost 4 bases, and 12 bases lay between the germline ends. Germline V CDR1 and CDR2: MNHEY, SVGEGT. The CDR3 is 13 amino acids. In DNA form, the CDR3 reads TGTGCCAGCAGTGACGGGACACCGTACGAGCAGTACTTC. Protein sequence: CASSDGTPYEQYF.

The rearrangement links TRBV30 to TRBJ1-2, with D uncertain. V was trimmed by 5 bases and J by 4 bases, leaving 8 bases between them. Germline-derived CDR1 and CDR2 are GTSNPN and SVGIG (reference sequence). The length of the CDR3 is 11 residues. DNA of the CDR3: TGTGCCTGGGAAAGATTCTATGGCTACACCTTC. Residues: CAWERFYGYTF. Using reference TRBV30 and TRBJ1-2 for the parts outside the CDR3, the full variable domain is SQTIHQWPATLVQPVGSPLSLECTVEGTSNPNLYWYRQAAGRGLQLLFYSVGIGQISSEVPQNLSASRPQDRQFILSSKKLLLSDSGFYLCAWERFYGYTFGSGTRLTVV.

This clone has a handful of counts. The chain links TRBV6-5 to TRBJ2-7; D possibly corresponds to TRBD2 (5 bases). Trimming stripped 2 bases from V and 3 bases from J, with 11 bases between. CDR3 length equals 14 residues. CDR1 is MNHEY and CDR2 is SVGAGI in the germline V gene. The CDR3 loop is CASSYREMGYEQYF. The CDR3 coding sequence is TGTGCCAGCAGTTACAGGGAGATGGGCTACGAGCAGTACTTC.